These T cell receptor beta chains were read from a single sample in a study of blood T cell repertoires in COVID-19. Sequenced by immunoSEQ multiplex PCR; TCRdb stores in-frame clones only, minus some. The sample has more than 110,000 clones; just under 90% are singletons. Sequenced input: peripheral blood. The receptor source for this set is a middle-aged woman with acute or convalescent COVID-19. CDR3s include the opening cysteine and the closing phenylalanine or tryptophan. The D gene is left open where the match is weak. Expanded clones are given a class, and other clones once, few, many or no size at all.

abundance,d_gene,j_gene,v_gene,CDR3aa,CDR3nt
once,TRBD2,TRBJ2-1,TRBV11-2,CASSRTSGSFDEQFF,TGTGCCAGCAGCCGGACTAGCGGGAGTTTCGATGAGCAGTTCTTC
few,TRBD2,TRBJ2-7,TRBV9,CASSVELAGVSEQYF,TGTGCCAGCAGCGTAGAACTAGCGGGAGTATCCGAGCAGTACTTC
.,.,TRBJ1-2,TRBV6-6,CASSQGNYGYTF,TGTGCCAGCAGTCAGGGGAACTATGGCTACACCTTC
.,TRBD2,TRBJ2-7,TRBV6-5,CASSFLAGGPVEQYF,TGTGCCAGCAGTTTTTTAGCGGGAGGGCCGGTGGAGCAGTACTTC
.,.,TRBJ1-2,TRBV5-1,CASSYTGTGGYTF,TGCGCCAGCAGCTACACAGGGACGGGGGGCTACACCTTC
.,TRBD1,TRBJ1-2,TRBV6-5,CASSYGTGGAYGYTF,TGTGCCAGCAGTTACGGGACAGGGGGCGCCTATGGCTACACCTTC
once,.,TRBJ1-2,TRBV12-5,CVVGDYGYTF,TGTGTAGTAGGGGACTATGGCTACACCTTC
.,.,TRBJ1-5,TRBV28,CASLSEGLGQAFNQPQHF,TGTGCCAGCCTTTCAGAGGGTCTAGGGCAGGCCTTCAATCAGCCCCAGCATTTT
.,TRBD1,TRBJ1-2,TRBV7-2,CASSIDRGGGYGYTF,TGTGCCAGCAGCATAGACAGGGGAGGAGGCTATGGCTACACCTTC
.,TRBD2,TRBJ2-5,TRBV5-8,CASSLTSGRIETQYF,TGTGCCAGCAGCCTGACTAGCGGGAGGATTGAGACCCAGTACTTC
.,TRBD2,TRBJ2-1,TRBV4-3,CASSRETSGSLYNEQFF,TGCGCCAGCAGCCGAGAGACTAGCGGGAGCCTCTACAATGAGCAGTTCTTC
.,.,TRBJ1-1,TRBV7-6,CVGGGTEAFF,TGTGTAGGGGGTGGCACTGAAGCTTTCTTT
.,TRBD2,TRBJ2-3,TRBV7-2,CASSLVAGSTDTQYF,TGTGCCAGCAGCTTAGTAGCGGGGAGCACAGATACGCAGTATTTT
.,.,TRBJ1-4,TRBV11-2,CASSPRRGNEKLFF,TGTGCCAGCAGCCCCCGCAGGGGCAATGAAAAACTGTTTTTT
.,.,TRBJ2-3,TRBV6-5,CASSKRLLSPDTQYF,TGTGCCAGCAGTAAACGACTCCTATCTCCAGATACGCAGTATTTT
.,TRBD1,TRBJ1-2,TRBV30,CAWSVGRGRGGYTF,TGTGCCTGGAGTGTAGGCAGGGGGCGAGGTGGCTACACCTTC
.,TRBD1,TRBJ1-1,TRBV7-8,CASSLRQGTEAFF,TGTGCCAGCAGCCTCAGACAGGGCACTGAAGCTTTCTTT
.,.,TRBJ1-6,TRBV6-2/TRBV6-3,CASSLVGGRYSPLHF,TGTGCCAGCAGTTTGGTTGGAGGGCGTTATTCACCCCTCCACTTT
.,.,TRBJ2-6,TRBV5-8,CASSLEGLSGANVLTF,TGTGCCAGCAGCTTGGAAGGACTCTCTGGGGCCAACGTCCTGACTTTC
.,.,TRBJ1-1,TRBV28,CATQRQGRTEAFF,TGTGCCACCCAAAGGCAGGGAAGGACTGAAGCTTTCTTT
.,.,TRBJ2-2,TRBV6-5,CASTGYGELFF,TGTGCCAGCACGGGATACGGGGAGCTGTTTTTT
.,TRBD1,TRBJ1-3,TRBV2,CASSELDRAGNTIYF,TGTGCCAGCAGTGAGTTGGACAGGGCCGGAAACACCATATATTTT
once,.,TRBJ2-7,TRBV20-1,CSGRDPYEQYF,TGCAGTGGCCGGGATCCCTACGAGCAGTACTTC
.,.,TRBJ1-6,TRBV28,CASSLTGYNSPLHF,TGTGCCAGCAGTTTGACAGGCTATAATTCACCCCTCCACTTT
.,.,TRBJ2-7,TRBV11-2,CASSFPGSYEQYF,TGTGCCAGCAGCTTTCCGGGTTCCTACGAGCAGTACTTC
.,.,TRBJ2-7,TRBV3-1/TRBV3-2,CASSLTGEGSYEQYF,TGTGCCAGCAGCCTGACAGGGGAGGGGTCCTACGAGCAGTACTTC
once,TRBD2,TRBJ2-7,TRBV5-1,CASSFVSGTPTDEQYF,TGCGCCAGCAGCTTCGTAAGCGGGACGCCAACCGACGAGCAGTACTTC
.,TRBD2,TRBJ2-2,TRBV29-1,CSVEGLERAGELFF,TGCAGCGTTGAGGGACTAGAGCGAGCCGGGGAGCTGTTTTTT
once,TRBD2,TRBJ2-5,TRBV7-9,CASSLWGGTSGEETQYF,TGTGCCAGCAGCTTATGGGGGGGGACTAGCGGTGAAGAGACCCAGTACTTC
.,TRBD1,TRBJ1-2,TRBV7-2,CASSRDRERVGSYGYTF,TGTGCCAGCAGCCGGGACAGGGAACGAGTGGGGTCCTATGGCTACACCTTC
.,TRBD1,TRBJ2-5,TRBV5-1,CASALQGEETQYF,TGCGCCAGCGCACTACAGGGGGAAGAGACCCAGTACTTC
.,TRBD2,TRBJ2-1,TRBV4-1,CASSQGGSSYNEQFF,TGCGCCAGCAGCCAGGGCGGGAGTTCTTACAATGAGCAGTTCTTC
.,.,TRBJ2-1,TRBV2,CASSPGASYNEQFF,TGTGCCAGCAGTCCTGGAGCGTCCTACAATGAGCAGTTCTTC
.,.,TRBJ2-7,TRBV6-2/TRBV6-3,CASSYWRTYEQYF,TGTGCCAGCAGTTATTGGCGGACCTACGAGCAGTACTTC
.,.,TRBJ1-5,TRBV6-2/TRBV6-3,CASSYEARATNQPQHF,TGTGCCAGCAGTTACGAGGCCAGGGCAACGAATCAGCCCCAGCATTTT
.,.,TRBJ1-1,TRBV7-2,CASSLNPGTEAFF,TGTGCCAGCAGCTTAAATCCAGGCACTGAAGCTTTCTTT
.,.,TRBJ1-1,TRBV7-2,CASSLQTPPGAEAFF,TGTGCCAGCAGCTTACAAACGCCCCCAGGCGCTGAAGCTTTCTTT
.,.,TRBJ1-1,TRBV11-2,CASSSPRGSAFF,TGTGCCAGCAGCTCCCCTAGGGGATCTGCTTTCTTT
.,TRBD1,TRBJ1-5,TRBV2,CASGGSGGQPQHF,TGTGCCAGCGGGGGATCAGGGGGTCAGCCCCAGCATTTT
few,.,TRBJ1-6,TRBV9,CASSVVGGPLHF,TGTGCCAGCAGCGTAGTGGGGGGACCCCTCCACTTT
once,TRBD1,TRBJ2-1,TRBV28,CASSSMTGERSVF,TGTGCCAGCAGTTCAATGACAGGGGAAAGGTCGGTCTTC
.,.,TRBJ2-1,TRBV27,CASSSQVNEQFF,TGTGCCAGCAGTTCACAGGTAAATGAGCAGTTCTTC
.,.,TRBJ2-7,TRBV5-4,CASSVASSYEQYF,TGTGCCAGCAGCGTTGCGAGCTCCTACGAGCAGTACTTC
.,TRBD2,TRBJ2-5,TRBV7-6,CASSLDASGGETQYF,TGTGCCAGCAGCTTAGATGCTAGCGGGGGAGAGACCCAGTACTTC
.,TRBD1,TRBJ1-2,TRBV10-2,CASAGTDSYGYTF,TGCGCCAGCGCCGGGACAGACTCCTATGGCTACACCTTC
.,TRBD1,TRBJ1-4,TRBV7-8,CASSSGQGISEKLFF,TGTGCCAGCAGCTCGGGACAGGGGATTAGTGAAAAACTGTTTTTT
.,.,TRBJ2-7,TRBV7-3,CASSSMGGYEQYF,TGTGCCAGCAGCTCCATGGGGGGCTACGAGCAGTACTTC
few,.,TRBJ2-3,TRBV7-9,CASSYPPGRDIDTQYF,TGTGCCAGCAGCTATCCGCCGGGACGGGACATAGATACGCAGTATTTT
.,TRBD2,TRBJ2-7,TRBV7-2,CASSLGGTSGGDEQYF,TGTGCCAGCAGCTTAGGTGGGACTAGCGGGGGGGACGAGCAGTACTTC
few,.,TRBJ1-3,TRBV19,CASRPLGQGLSGNTIYF,TGTGCCAGTAGGCCCCTGGGGCAGGGCCTCTCTGGAAACACCATATATTTT
.,TRBD2,TRBJ2-4,TRBV9,CASSVGPLAENIQYF,TGTGCCAGCAGCGTAGGACCTCTAGCGGAAAACATTCAGTACTTC
.,.,TRBJ2-7,TRBV4-2,CASSQGGGYEQYF,TGTGCCAGCAGCCAAGGAGGGGGTTACGAGCAGTACTTC
.,.,TRBJ2-7,TRBV6-2/TRBV6-3,CASSAAGGGYYEQYF,TGTGCCAGCAGTGCGGCCGGGGGAGGATACTACGAGCAGTACTTC
.,.,TRBJ2-7,TRBV6-2/TRBV6-3,CASSYRDISYEQYF,TGTGCCAGCAGTTATCGGGACATTTCCTACGAGCAGTACTTC
.,TRBD2,TRBJ2-1,TRBV19,CASSSSWREGSDEQFF,TGTGCCAGTAGTAGCTCCTGGCGGGAGGGCTCGGATGAGCAGTTCTTC
.,TRBD2,TRBJ2-1,TRBV7-9,CASSRGLAGGLSYNEQFF,TGTGCCAGCAGCCGAGGACTAGCGGGAGGGTTATCCTACAATGAGCAGTTCTTC
.,.,TRBJ1-3,TRBV2,CASSAQTSGNTIYF,TGTGCCAGCAGTGCACAGACCTCTGGAAACACCATATATTTT
.,.,TRBJ1-3,TRBV11-2,CASSLGSQGNTIYF,TGTGCCAGCAGCTTAGGATCTCAGGGAAACACCATATATTTT
.,TRBD2,TRBJ2-1,TRBV25-1,CASSSWTSGRASYNEQFF,TGTGCCAGCAGCTCCTGGACTAGCGGGAGGGCCTCCTACAATGAGCAGTTCTTC
.,TRBD2,TRBJ2-5,TRBV6-1,CASSGGLAGSRQETQYF,TGTGCCAGCAGTGGGGGACTAGCGGGAAGCCGACAAGAGACCCAGTACTTC